The text below deals with one T cell receptor beta chain. Which antigen it targets is not known. Base qualities are not provided; no much larger clone lies one nucleotide away. Trimmed from V: 7 bases; trimmed from J: 0 bases; junction bases lacking a gene match: 17. The CDR3 runs 19 residues from the cysteine to the phenylalanine. The retained sequence is limited to the CDR3, 57 bases, with the frame set at the first base. Per the germline V gene, SGHNT is the CDR1 and YENEEA is the CDR2. The data stem from a study of blood T cell repertoires in COVID-19 (dated by TCRdb to 2018 to 2020). Regarding the study in general: Samples from collaborators originated in the United States, Italy and Spain and spanned both the acute and convalescent phases of COVID-19. The prospective study material was composed of cDNA or gDNA derived from T cells, B-cell-depleted T cells, or PBMCs. Subjects who had been exposed to COVID-19, were actively infected with it, or had recovered from it provided the deeply sampled blood TCRbeta repertoires that made up the dataset. A freely available public database, intended as a resource for researchers studying the immune response to SARS-CoV-2, is where the repertoires were released. Samples came from the ongoing ImmuneRACE study (first 160 participants) plus 1,254 subjects from 6 global collaborators. A de-identified subject ID, COVID-19 status, age in years and sex were almost always included in the sample metadata. Where HLA class I and class II types were available, the types were taken from metadata supplied by the sample provider, not from assay-based typing.

The immunoSEQ Assay, a bias-controlled multiplex PCR, was used to amplify TCRbeta CDR3 regions from genomic DNA. As for the authors' bioinformatics: Within the assay, amplification of reference gene primers was used to estimate how many nucleated cells each sample contained. To quantify the absolute abundance of each unique TCRbeta CDR3 rearrangement, sequence reads were collapsed and filtered. Productive Simpson clonality was computed per sample as the square root of Simpson's diversity index over productive rearrangements. As stored in TCRdb, this immuneACCESS dataset retains in-frame rearrangements with V and J assigned. A fraction of the clones does not appear; measured against another copy, unresolved V genes explain less than half of the discrepancy, and the remainder lacks a known reason. V and J calls and clone size come straight from that table; D and trimming were deduced from the DNA. The sample contains approximately 190,000 clones, over 80% of them found a single time. About 5.7% of the sample rests with the top ten.

What the research found in general, with its limitations: The quantity of clinical and demographic metadata differed by source and by participant and was supplied without curation.

Whole blood was collected in K2EDTA tubes by collaborating institutions according to the institutions' own protocols. Collaborator samples were shipped for TCRbeta analysis as frozen whole blood, isolated PBMCs, or DNA extracted from either sample type. The source is a woman between 35 and 50 years old with acute or convalescent COVID-19. What was sequenced was peripheral blood. The chain links TRBV11-3 with TRBJ2-3; TRBD1 matches 9 bases in the middle. The CDR3 corresponds to CASNLQGAAGDISTDTQYF. DNA sequence: TGTGCCAGCAACCTACAGGGGGCGGCCGGGGATATTAGCACAGATACGCAGTATTTT. Here the CDR3 is joined to the reference TRBV11-3 and TRBJ2-3 genes, and the full variable domain is: EAGVVQSPRYKIIEKKQPVAFWCNPISGHNTLYWYLQNLGQGPELLIRYENEEAVDDSQLPKDRFSAERLKGVDSTLKIQPAELGDSAVYLCASNLQGAAGDISTDTQYFGPGTRLTVL.